These T cell receptor beta chains were read from a single sample in a study of cytomegalovirus exposure and HLA in healthy donors. Sequencing used immunoSEQ multiplex PCR; TCRdb keeps in-frame clones, though not all of them. The sample lists about 140,000 clones; just over 70% were seen once. The sequencing input was PBMCs. These receptors were taken from a woman aged 25 to 39 in good health and CMV-seronegative. Each CDR3 is given with its conserved first and last residue. D genes are given only for firm matches. Clone size is shown for a subset of rows, as once, few, many or a class of expanded clone.

j_call v_call clone_size d_call cdr3_nt cdr3_aa
TRBJ2-2 TRBV5-4 . . TGTGCCAGCAGCCCTCCAGGACTGGCTAACACCGGGGAGCTGTTTTTT CASSPPGLANTGELFF
TRBJ1-2 TRBV6-5 . . TGTGCCAGCAGTTACTCGATAACAGGGATGGGCTATGGCTACACCTTC CASSYSITGMGYGYTF
TRBJ1-2 TRBV18 . . TGTGCCAGCTCACCAAACCGGGGAAGTTCCACCTATGGCTACACCTTC CASSPNRGSSTYGYTF
TRBJ2-2 TRBV4-1 . . TGCGCCAGCAGCCACCTCGCAGGCGGGGAGCTGTTTTTT CASSHLAGGELFF
TRBJ1-5 TRBV18 . TRBD1 TGTGCCAGCTCACTTGGGACAGGGGGTTTCAATCAGCCCCAGCATTTT CASSLGTGGFNQPQHF
TRBJ1-4 TRBV7-9 . TRBD1 TGTGCCAGCAGCCAAGGGACAGGGGGCAGGGAAAAACTGTTTTTT CASSQGTGGREKLFF
TRBJ2-3 TRBV11-2 few . TGTGCCAGCAGCTTCTACACAGATACGCAGTATTTT CASSFYTDTQYF
TRBJ1-2 TRBV6-1 . . TGTGCCAGCATCGGGGAGCCGTATGGCTACACCTTC CASIGEPYGYTF
TRBJ2-5 TRBV5-6 . TRBD2 TGTGCCAGCAGTCATAGCGGGGCCGGGACCCAGTACTTC CASSHSGAGTQYF
TRBJ1-5 TRBV6-1 . . TGTGCCAGCATCGGGAGGGACTCGGGCAATCAGCCCCAGCATTTT CASIGRDSGNQPQHF
TRBJ1-5 TRBV5-5 . . TGTGCCAGCAGCTTTGGGACTGGCAATCAGCCCCAGCATTTT CASSFGTGNQPQHF
TRBJ2-2 TRBV5-1 . TRBD1 TGCGCCAGCAGCCCCCGGACAGGGGGCGACACCGGGGAGCTGTTTTTT CASSPRTGGDTGELFF